The rows below give T cell receptor beta chains drawn from one sample of a study of blood T cell repertoires in COVID-19. Measured with immunoSEQ multiplex PCR; TCRdb has only the in-frame clones, and not every one. In the table there are around 120,000 clones, around 85% of which are singletons. The source material was peripheral blood. These receptors originate from a man aged 65 to 79 with active or convalescent COVID-19. Each CDR3 is given with its conserved first and last residue. A D gene is named only where the DNA matches it firmly. Not every row has a clone size; where given, it reads once, few, many or a size class.

clone_size	d_call	v_call	j_call	cdr3_aa	cdr3_nt
NA	NA	TRBV27	TRBJ2-7	CASISKPGRTGVAYEQYF	TGTGCCAGCATTTCAAAACCAGGACGGACGGGAGTAGCCTACGAGCAGTACTTC
NA	TRBD1	TRBV2	TRBJ1-2	CASISGGDYGYTF	TGTGCCAGCATCTCAGGGGGCGACTATGGCTACACCTTC
NA	NA	TRBV10-1	TRBJ1-1	CASSESIGAEAFF	TGCGCCAGCAGTGAGTCGATAGGGGCTGAAGCTTTCTTT
few	TRBD1	TRBV5-1	TRBJ1-2	CASSSRTGANYGYTF	TGCGCCAGCAGCTCACGGACAGGGGCTAACTATGGCTACACCTTC
NA	TRBD2	TRBV7-2	TRBJ2-1	CASSLAGSSYNEQFF	TGTGCCAGCAGTCTAGCGGGGAGCTCCTACAATGAGCAGTTCTTC
NA	TRBD1	TRBV5-1	TRBJ2-7	CASSTGQGTGEQYF	TGCGCCAGCAGCACAGGACAGGGGACGGGGGAGCAGTACTTC
NA	TRBD2	TRBV2	TRBJ2-1	CASSFSGSSYNEQFF	TGTGCCAGCAGTTTCAGCGGGAGCTCCTACAATGAGCAGTTCTTC
NA	TRBD1	TRBV5-1	TRBJ2-7	CASSKGTGGYSIYEQYF	TGCGCCAGCAGCAAGGGGACAGGGGGCTATTCTATCTACGAGCAGTACTTC
NA	TRBD1	TRBV5-1	TRBJ1-1	CASSFQGEGSTEAFF	TGCGCCAGCAGCTTCCAGGGGGAAGGGAGCACTGAAGCTTTCTTT
few	TRBD1	TRBV6-5	TRBJ2-7	CASSYRDRGFYEQYF	TGTGCCAGCAGTTACCGGGACAGGGGATTTTACGAGCAGTACTTC
once	TRBD1	TRBV19	TRBJ1-1	CASSLGTGGTQRAFF	TGTGCCAGTAGTCTCGGGACAGGGGGAACACAACGAGCTTTCTTT
NA	NA	TRBV24-1	TRBJ1-5	CATSEAGIQPQHF	TGTGCCACCAGTGAGGCAGGGATTCAGCCCCAGCATTTT
NA	NA	TRBV19	TRBJ1-5	CASNIPQGGRPQHF	TGTGCCAGTAACATCCCCCAGGGAGGGAGGCCCCAGCATTTT
NA	NA	TRBV5-1	TRBJ2-3	CASSLQLTDTQYF	TGCGCCAGCAGCTTGCAACTCACAGATACGCAGTATTTT
NA	NA	TRBV2	TRBJ2-1	CASSNTGGREQFF	TGTGCCAGCAGTAACACGGGGGGCCGCGAGCAGTTCTTC
NA	TRBD1	TRBV4-1	TRBJ2-7	CASSQNRGEMNEQYF	TGCGCCAGCAGCCAAAACAGGGGGGAAATGAACGAGCAGTACTTC
NA	TRBD1	TRBV7-3	TRBJ1-1	CASSLAGTANTEAFF	TGTGCCAGCAGCCTAGCCGGGACAGCGAACACTGAAGCTTTCTTT
NA	NA	TRBV4-1	TRBJ1-2	CASSQGVAEDFGYTF	TGCGCCAGCAGCCAAGGCGTCGCGGAGGATTTTGGCTACACCTTC
once	NA	TRBV6-5	TRBJ2-5	CASSYQRIKGGETQYF	TGTGCCAGCAGTTACCAAAGGATAAAGGGAGGAGAGACCCAGTACTTC
NA	NA	TRBV18	TRBJ2-1	CASSSDSGDPYNEQFF	TGTGCCAGCTCATCCGATTCGGGGGATCCCTACAATGAGCAGTTCTTC